Described below is a single T cell receptor beta chain sequence and its context. The clone's antigen remains unknown. Base qualities are not recorded, but no much larger clone differs from it by a single base. Library creation used 5' RACE. This sample was sequenced with an Illumina HiSeq 2000. A universal primer binding site was added through template switching, and the final cDNA carried a unique molecular identifier so that TCR cDNA molecules could be counted accurately. Specific primers in the conserved constant-segment region were used to synthesize first-strand cDNA for TCR alpha and beta chains. To control for contamination, every cDNA library was double barcoded, receiving both a SMART-Mk sample barcode and Illumina barcodes. TruSeq adapter sequences and Illumina sample barcodes were added in two successive PCR steps. The Illumina HiSeq platform was used with custom primers to sequence TCR alpha and beta cDNA libraries. Concerning the study's data processing: MiGEC processed the raw reads to extract unique molecular identifiers, while MiXCR was used to determine the CDR3 positions. For each individual, recombination models were inferred using an EM algorithm with the repgenHMM and IGoR tools. Shared clonotypes were analyzed with the tcR package in R, and sharing was normalized by the product of cloneset sizes. To study raw recombination without the effects of thymic and clonal selection, out-of-frame nonproductive sequences were analyzed. The raw public reads went through TCRdb reprocessing: fastp at Q25, MiXCR clone calling, in-frame beta chains kept. Each entry is one CDR3 protein sequence, shown with its most common DNA and genes. The V and J calls were determined by TCRdb, not by the authors. The table for this sample lists under 300,000 distinct CDR3 sequences; more than 13% of them were counted only once. Around 9% of the sample belongs to the ten largest clones.

The data derive from a study of identical twins (dated by TCRdb to 2015 to 2016). Concerning the study at large: To test whether fetal clonotypes persist, this study deep-sequenced TCR alpha and beta repertoires from monozygotic twins, from unrelated adults of various ages, and from cord blood. To rule out contamination, the twin experiments were replicated at different times with different library preparation protocols.

All donors were healthy Caucasians. Miltenyi CD45RO+ enrichment and human naive T-cell isolation kits were used to isolate memory (CD45RO+) and naive T cells from PBMC. What the work shows at the level of the full study, not this receptor alone: Compared with coincidental sharing between unrelated individuals, out-of-frame TCR alpha sequences shared between twins showed an excess of sequences with low generation probability. Fewer insertions were carried by abundant cord blood beta clonotypes; a weaker similar trend was observed in young adult naive repertoires, while no such trend was observed in memory repertoires. The excess sharing between twins in beta out-of-frame sequences was weaker because fewer shared sequences reduced the signal-to-noise ratio. Because the same donors could not be followed over many years, the conclusions relied on cross-sectional statistical analysis. Invariant T cells such as MAIT and iNKT could partly confound zero-insertion analyses, though diverse VJ usage argued against this for most clonotypes. Recombination models systematically underestimated out-of-frame TCR alpha sharing in monozygotic twins but agreed with sharing between unrelated individuals.

The CDR3 numbers 15 residues from cysteine through phenylalanine. The retained sequence is limited to the CDR3, 45 bases, with the frame set at the first base. CDR1 and CDR2 are drawn from the germline V gene: MNHEY, SVGAGI. V loses 0 bases of germline sequence and J loses 3 bases, and the interval between the two ends is 12 bases. The sequence was collected from a woman aged 18-29 years in good health. The chain employs TRBV6-5 and TRBJ2-7; TRBD2 might be the D gene, on 6 matching bases. Sequenced sample: memory (CD45RO+) T cells sorted from blood. This sample's cell subset or site label indicates: CD45RO+ enriched T cells. In nucleotide form, the sequence is TGTGCCAGCAGTTACTCGCCCGGGAGACACTACGAGCAGTACTTC. Its translation is CASSYSPGRHYEQYF.